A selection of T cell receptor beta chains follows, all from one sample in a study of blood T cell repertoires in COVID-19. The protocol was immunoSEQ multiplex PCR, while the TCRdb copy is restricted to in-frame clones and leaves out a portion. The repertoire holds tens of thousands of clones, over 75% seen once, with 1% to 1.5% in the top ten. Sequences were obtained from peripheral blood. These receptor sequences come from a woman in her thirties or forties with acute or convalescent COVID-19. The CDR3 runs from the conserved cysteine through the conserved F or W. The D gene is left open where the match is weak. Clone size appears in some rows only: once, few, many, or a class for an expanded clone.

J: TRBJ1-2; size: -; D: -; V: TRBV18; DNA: TGTGCCAGCTCACCACCCACGGGAGTCAGCTATGGCTACACCTTC; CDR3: CASSPPTGVSYGYTF
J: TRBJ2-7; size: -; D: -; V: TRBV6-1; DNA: TGTGCCAGCAGTGAACCCTCCGCGGGGGCCCTCTCCTACGAGCAGTACTTC; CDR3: CASSEPSAGALSYEQYF
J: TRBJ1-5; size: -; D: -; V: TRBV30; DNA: TGTGCCTGGACCGATCCGGACAGAAACAATCAGCCCCAGCATTTT; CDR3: CAWTDPDRNNQPQHF
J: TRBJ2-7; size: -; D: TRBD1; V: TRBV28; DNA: TGTGCCAGCAGAGTGGAGACAGGGACCTACGAGCAGTACTTC; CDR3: CASRVETGTYEQYF
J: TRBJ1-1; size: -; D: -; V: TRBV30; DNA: TGTGCCTGGAGGACCGGGATTGAAGCTTTCTTT; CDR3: CAWRTGIEAFF
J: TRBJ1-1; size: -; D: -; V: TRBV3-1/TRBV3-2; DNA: TGTGCCAGCAGCCAGACAGGCCCGTCGATGAACACTGAAGCTTTCTTT; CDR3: CASSQTGPSMNTEAFF
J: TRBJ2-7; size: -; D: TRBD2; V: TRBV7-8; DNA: TGTGCCAGCAGCTTAGGGGGACTAGCGGGGACCTACGAGCAGTACTTC; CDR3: CASSLGGLAGTYEQYF
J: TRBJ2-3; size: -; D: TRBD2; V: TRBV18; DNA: TGTGCCAGCTCACTGATAGCGGGAGGGAGCGTTGATACGCAGTATTTT; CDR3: CASSLIAGGSVDTQYF
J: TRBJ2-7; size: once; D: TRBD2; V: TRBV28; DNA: TGTGCCAGCAGCCGAGCGGGGGGGTCATACGAGCAGTACTTC; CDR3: CASSRAGGSYEQYF
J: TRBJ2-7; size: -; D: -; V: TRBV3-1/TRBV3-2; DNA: TGTGCCAGCAGCCAAGTTCCCGGGGAGTACGAGCAGTACTTC; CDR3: CASSQVPGEYEQYF
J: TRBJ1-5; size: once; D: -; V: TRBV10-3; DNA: TGTGCCACCAACCCAACCACGGATCAGCCCCAGCATTTT; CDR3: CATNPTTDQPQHF